Listed below are T cell receptor beta chains from one sample, sequenced in a study of T cells after yellow fever vaccination. TCRdb recomputed calls from the 5' RACE reads with MiXCR, one row per CDR3 protein. The profile shows about 360,000 distinct CDR3 sequences, roughly 6.2% of them singletons. Source: PBMCs, taken 5 days after the yellow fever booster vaccination. The receptors derive from a man aged 30 to 45 who received the YFV17D yellow fever vaccine. Both conserved end residues are part of each CDR3. The D gene is left open where the match is weak. Clone size, where shown, is once, few, many, or a class for clones that have expanded.

>TRBJ2-1|few|TRBV12-3/TRBV12-4|TRBD2|14
CASSSGGAAHEQFF
TGTGCCAGCAGTTCGGGGGGGGCCGCGCATGAGCAGTTCTTC
>TRBJ2-5|.|TRBV5-1|TRBD2|14
CASSFMGLVETQYF
TGCGCCAGCAGCTTTATGGGACTAGTCGAGACCCAGTACTTC
>TRBJ2-7|.|TRBV4-1|.|16
CASSQVPGLVSYEQYF
TGCGCCAGCAGCCAAGTGCCTGGACTCGTATCCTACGAGCAGTACTTC
>TRBJ1-4|many|TRBV4-3|.|19
CASSQEGVWSGGRNEKLFF
TGCGCCAGCAGCCAAGAAGGAGTCTGGTCGGGGGGTCGGAATGAAAAACTGTTTTTT
>TRBJ2-3|few|TRBV20-1|.|12
CSARLDTDTQYF
TGCAGTGCTAGACTTGACACAGATACGCAGTATTTT
>TRBJ2-2|few|TRBV7-6|.|20
CASSLAGLAGARPNTGELFF
TGTGCCAGCAGCTTAGCCGGGCTAGCAGGAGCTCGGCCAAACACCGGGGAGCTGTTTTTT
>TRBJ2-2|few|TRBV24-1|.|17
CATSVLTGSGHTGELFF
TGTGCCACCAGTGTCTTAACCGGGAGCGGGCACACCGGGGAGCTGTTTTTT
>TRBJ2-7|many|TRBV14|.|13
CASSQQARAEQYF
TGTGCCAGCAGCCAGCAGGCCAGGGCCGAGCAGTACTTC
>TRBJ2-5|many|TRBV5-1|.|12
CASSLAWETQYF
TGCGCCAGCAGCTTGGCCTGGGAGACCCAGTACTTC
>TRBJ2-5|few|TRBV12-3/TRBV12-4|.|11
CASSQEGVQYF
TGTGCCAGCAGCCAAGAGGGGGTCCAGTACTTC
>TRBJ2-2|many|TRBV5-1|TRBD2|17
CASSPSTSARVTGELFF
TGCGCCAGCAGCCCCTCCACTAGCGCCAGAGTAACCGGGGAGCTGTTTTTT
>TRBJ2-5|many|TRBV24-1|TRBD2|13
CATSESSGSPQYF
TGTGCCACCAGTGAATCTAGCGGGTCGCCCCAGTACTTC
>TRBJ2-3|many|TRBV20-1|TRBD2|15
CSARVRAGVTDTQYF
TGCAGTGCTAGGGTACGGGCGGGAGTAACAGATACGCAGTATTTT
>TRBJ2-2|many|TRBV5-1|.|14
CASSPATNTGELFF
TGCGCCAGCAGCCCAGCGACGAACACCGGGGAGCTGTTTTTT
>TRBJ2-6|.|TRBV4-3|.|15
CASSQVGAGANVLTF
TGCGCCAGCAGCCAAGTTGGGGCTGGGGCCAACGTCCTGACTTTC
>TRBJ2-3|.|TRBV10-2|TRBD2|17
CASSGWLRERGTDTQYF
TGCGCCAGCAGTGGTTGGTTGCGGGAGAGGGGCACAGATACGCAGTATTTT
>TRBJ2-1|.|TRBV29-1|.|12
CSADLETRDAFF
TGCAGCGCCGACCTCGAAACTAGGGATGCGTTCTTC
>TRBJ1-2|few|TRBV6-5|.|13
CASSYDQNYGYTF
TGTGCCAGCAGTTACGATCAGAACTATGGCTACACCTTC
>TRBJ1-1|few|TRBV7-9|.|13
CASSLGLGVEAFF
TGTGCCAGCAGCTTAGGCCTCGGCGTAGAAGCTTTCTTT
>TRBJ2-1|many|TRBV7-2|TRBD2|15
CASSHTSALYNEQFF
TGTGCCAGCAGCCATACTAGCGCCCTTTACAATGAGCAGTTCTTC
>TRBJ2-2|many|TRBV7-9|.|14
CASNGGSGTGELFF
TGTGCCAGCAATGGGGGGTCGGGCACCGGGGAGCTGTTTTTT
>TRBJ1-6|.|TRBV5-5|.|15
CASSATRPHNSPLHF
TGTGCCAGCAGCGCCACCAGGCCCCATAATTCACCCCTCCACTTT
>TRBJ1-2|few|TRBV12-3/TRBV12-4|TRBD1|13
CASTKRGQVGYTF
TGTGCCAGCACCAAAAGGGGACAGGTCGGCTACACCTTC
>TRBJ2-7|many|TRBV29-1|TRBD2|13
CSVASGSRREQYF
TGCAGCGTTGCTAGCGGGAGTCGTAGAGAGCAGTACTTC
>TRBJ1-5|many|TRBV18|.|13
CASSHGGKGPQHF
TGTGCCAGCTCACACGGCGGCAAAGGGCCCCAGCATTTT
>TRBJ2-1|.|TRBV3-1|TRBD2|18
CASSHLPRTSGYNNEQFF
TGTGCCAGCAGCCACCTCCCCCGGACTAGCGGGTACAACAATGAGCAGTTCTTC
>TRBJ2-5|.|TRBV7-2|.|13
CASSLVSGSPTYF
TGTGCCAGCAGCTTAGTAAGCGGGTCTCCCACGTACTTC
>TRBJ2-1|.|TRBV9|.|13
CASSVWGPHEQFF
TGTGCCAGCAGCGTATGGGGCCCCCATGAGCAGTTCTTC
>TRBJ2-1|many|TRBV28|.|10
CASRDNEQFF
TGTGCCAGCAGGGACAATGAGCAGTTCTTC
>TRBJ2-1|.|TRBV7-2|.|14
CASSPHILPNEQFF
TGTGCCAGCAGCCCACACATCCTCCCCAATGAGCAGTTCTTC
>TRBJ2-7|many|TRBV24-1|.|13
CATSDSTGYEQYF
TGTGCCACCAGTGATTCAACGGGGTACGAGCAGTACTTC
>TRBJ2-2|few|TRBV12-3/TRBV12-4|TRBD1|17
CASTLQGTLRFDGELFF
TGTGCCAGCACCCTACAGGGGACCCTGAGATTTGACGGGGAGCTGTTTTTT
>TRBJ2-1|many|TRBV4-3|TRBD1|13
CASSQDRFRGQFF
TGCGCCAGCAGCCAGGACAGGTTTCGGGGGCAGTTCTTC
>TRBJ2-1|.|TRBV14|TRBD2|21
CASSRLRILAGDRVSYNEQFF
TGTGCCAGCAGCCGTCTAAGAATACTAGCGGGAGACCGTGTCTCCTACAATGAGCAGTTCTTC
>TRBJ2-2|many|TRBV7-2|.|17
CASSLGFGHLNTGELFF
TGTGCCAGCAGCTTAGGGTTTGGACATCTGAACACCGGGGAGCTGTTTTTT
>TRBJ2-3|many|TRBV19|.|13
CASSRAAADTQYF
TGTGCCAGTAGTCGGGCGGCCGCAGATACGCAGTATTTT
>TRBJ1-2|.|TRBV6-6|.|13
CASSPAVNYGYTF
TGTGCCAGCAGCCCGGCCGTTAACTATGGCTACACCTTC
>TRBJ2-2|few|TRBV27|.|14
CASSFGGDTGELFF
TGTGCCAGCAGTTTCGGCGGGGACACCGGGGAGCTGTTTTTT
>TRBJ2-3|few|TRBV4-2|TRBD1|17
CASSPGQGDTGTDTQYF
TGTGCCAGCAGCCCGGGACAGGGCGACACCGGGACAGATACGCAGTATTTT
>TRBJ2-1|.|TRBV7-3|.|13
CASSLTVDNEQFF
TGTGCCAGCAGCTTAACGGTGGACAATGAGCAGTTCTTC
>TRBJ2-1|few|TRBV30|.|15
CAWSVLQTNGNEQFF
TGTGCCTGGAGTGTACTTCAGACGAATGGCAATGAGCAGTTCTTC
>TRBJ2-3|many|TRBV6-2/TRBV6-3|.|16
CASSASLGARTDTQYF
TGTGCCAGCAGCGCCTCTTTGGGGGCTCGCACAGATACGCAGTATTTT